This T cell receptor (beta chain) was found in a study of blood T cell repertoires in COVID-19 (dated by TCRdb to 2018 to 2020). With respect to the entire study: Collaborator samples came from the United States, Italy and Spain and covered acute and convalescent phases of COVID-19. The prospective study material was composed of cDNA or gDNA derived from T cells, B-cell-depleted T cells, or PBMCs. The dataset comprised deeply sampled blood TCRbeta repertoires from subjects exposed to, actively infected with, or recovered from COVID-19. A freely available public database, intended as a resource for researchers studying the immune response to SARS-CoV-2, is where the repertoires were released. Samples came from the ongoing ImmuneRACE study (first 160 participants) plus 1,254 subjects from 6 global collaborators. Nearly every sample came with metadata listing a de-identified subject ID, COVID-19 status, age in years and sex. Where HLA class I and class II types were available, the types were taken from metadata supplied by the sample provider, not from assay-based typing.

Concerning this clone: What this receptor recognizes is not known. There are no base qualities to consult, and no much larger clone falls within one base.

The CDR3, cysteine through phenylalanine, is 16 amino acids long. The kept DNA is CDR3 alone, 48 bases in frame from the first base. Trimming leaves V shorter by 4 bases and J shorter by 5 bases, with the junction holding 9 bases beyond the gene matches. CDR1 and CDR2, per the germline V gene (reference sequence), are SEHNR and FQNEAQ. TCRbeta CDR3 regions were amplified from genomic DNA by means of the immunoSEQ Assay, a bias-controlled multiplex PCR. In the authors' own workflow: Nucleated cell counts per sample were estimated from amplification of reference gene primers within the assay. To quantify the absolute abundance of each unique TCRbeta CDR3 rearrangement, sequence reads were collapsed and filtered. For each sample, productive Simpson clonality was calculated by taking the square root of Simpson's diversity index across productive rearrangements. This immuneACCESS table, as held by TCRdb, lists in-frame sequences with V and J called but not all clones. Of the missing ones, under half trace to an unresolved V gene in checked studies; the others have no known cause. Clone size and the V and J calls come from that table; the DNA yielded D and trimming. The sample table records 340,000 or so clones; over 70% of these occur just once. The ten top clones hold 3% of the sample.

Study-wide conclusions, independent of this receptor: Clinical and demographic metadata were provided uncurated, with the amount varying by source and participant.

Collaborating institutions collected whole blood in K2EDTA tubes following their own protocols. Collaborator samples were shipped for TCRbeta analysis as frozen whole blood, isolated PBMCs, or DNA extracted from either sample type. Sequencing was done on a sample of peripheral blood. The sequence links TRBV7-9 to TRBJ2-5; 11 of the junction bases match TRBD1. This clonotype originated in a man in his thirties or forties with active or convalescent COVID-19. This receptor has the CDR3 CASSWGTGGRRETQYF. The sequenced DNA is TGTGCCAGCAGCTGGGGGACAGGGGGACGTCGGGAGACCCAGTACTTC.